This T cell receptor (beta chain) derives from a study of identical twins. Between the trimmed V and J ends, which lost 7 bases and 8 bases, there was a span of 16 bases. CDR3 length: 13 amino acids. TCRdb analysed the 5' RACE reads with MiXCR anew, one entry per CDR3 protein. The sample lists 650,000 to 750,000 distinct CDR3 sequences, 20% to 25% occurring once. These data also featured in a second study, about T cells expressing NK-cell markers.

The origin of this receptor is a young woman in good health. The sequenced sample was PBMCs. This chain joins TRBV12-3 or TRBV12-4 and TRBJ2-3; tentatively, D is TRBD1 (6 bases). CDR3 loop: CASTNTGSRTQYF. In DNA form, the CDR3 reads TGTGCCAGCACTAACACAGGGTCACGTACGCAGTATTTT.